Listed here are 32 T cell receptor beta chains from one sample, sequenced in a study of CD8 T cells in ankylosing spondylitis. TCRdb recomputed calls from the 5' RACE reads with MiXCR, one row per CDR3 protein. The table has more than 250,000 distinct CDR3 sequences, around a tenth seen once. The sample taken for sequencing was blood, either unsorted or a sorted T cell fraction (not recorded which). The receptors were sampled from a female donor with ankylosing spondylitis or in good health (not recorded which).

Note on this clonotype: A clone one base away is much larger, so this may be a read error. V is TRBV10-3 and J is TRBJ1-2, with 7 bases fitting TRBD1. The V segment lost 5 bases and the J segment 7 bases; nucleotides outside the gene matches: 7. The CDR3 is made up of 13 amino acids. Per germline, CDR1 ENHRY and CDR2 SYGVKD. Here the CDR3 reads CAISYQAGGGYTF. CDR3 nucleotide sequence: TGTGCCATCAGTTATCAGGCAGGGGGTGGCTACACCTTC.

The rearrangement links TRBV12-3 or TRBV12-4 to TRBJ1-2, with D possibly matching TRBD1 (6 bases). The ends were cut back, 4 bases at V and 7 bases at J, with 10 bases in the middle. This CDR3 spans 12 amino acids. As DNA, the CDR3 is TGTGCCAGCAGTTCAGGGGCTCTTGGCTACACCTTC. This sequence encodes CASSSGALGYTF.

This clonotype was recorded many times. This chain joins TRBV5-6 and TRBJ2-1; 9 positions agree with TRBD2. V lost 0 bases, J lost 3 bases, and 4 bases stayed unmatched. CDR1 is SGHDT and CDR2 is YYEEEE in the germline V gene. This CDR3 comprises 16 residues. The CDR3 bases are TGTGCCAGCAGCTTGGAGCGGGGGGAGATCTACAATGAGCAGTTCTTC. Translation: CASSLERGEIYNEQFF.

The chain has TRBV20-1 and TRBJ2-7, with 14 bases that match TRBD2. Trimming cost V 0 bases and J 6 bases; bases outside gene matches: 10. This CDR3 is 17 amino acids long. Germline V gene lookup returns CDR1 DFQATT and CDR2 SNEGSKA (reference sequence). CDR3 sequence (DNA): TGCAGTGCTAGAGATGGGACTAGCGGGAGAGTAGTTGGCGAGCAGTACTTC. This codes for CSARDGTSGRVVGEQYF.

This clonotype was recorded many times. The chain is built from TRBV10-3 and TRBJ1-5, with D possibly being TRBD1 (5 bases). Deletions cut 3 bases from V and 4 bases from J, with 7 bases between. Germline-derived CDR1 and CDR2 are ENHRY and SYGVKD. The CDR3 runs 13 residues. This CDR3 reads CAISDQGNQPQHF. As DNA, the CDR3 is TGTGCCATCAGTGATCAGGGTAATCAGCCCCAGCATTTT.

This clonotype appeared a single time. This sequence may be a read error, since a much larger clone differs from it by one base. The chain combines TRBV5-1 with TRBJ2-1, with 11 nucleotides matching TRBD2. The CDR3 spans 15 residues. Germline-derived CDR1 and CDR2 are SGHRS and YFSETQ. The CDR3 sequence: CASSLVGTSGNEPFF. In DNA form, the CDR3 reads TGCGCCAGCAGCTTGGTTGGGACTAGCGGTAATGAGCCGTTCTTC.

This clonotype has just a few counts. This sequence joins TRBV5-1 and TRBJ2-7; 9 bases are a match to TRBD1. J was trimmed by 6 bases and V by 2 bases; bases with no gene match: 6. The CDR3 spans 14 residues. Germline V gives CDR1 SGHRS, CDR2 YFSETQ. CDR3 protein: CASSLKQGAGEQYF. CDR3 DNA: TGCGCCAGCAGCTTAAAACAGGGGGCAGGCGAGCAGTACTTC.

CDR3 residues: CASSLDGSREKLFF. CDR3 DNA sequence: TGCGCCAGCAGCTTGGATGGTAGCCGGGAAAAACTGTTTTTT. The chain has TRBV5-1 and TRBJ1-4; D ambiguous. V was cut by 0 bases and J by 8 bases, with 11 bases left in between. Germline V gene sequence: CDR1 SGHRS, CDR2 YFSETQ. There are 14 residues in the CDR3.

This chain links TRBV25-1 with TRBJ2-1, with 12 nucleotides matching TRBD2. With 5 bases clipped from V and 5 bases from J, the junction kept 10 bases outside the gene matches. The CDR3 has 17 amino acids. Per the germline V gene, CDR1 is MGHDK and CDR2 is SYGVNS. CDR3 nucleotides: TGTGCCAGCAGTAGACTAGCGGGAGTTGGAAATGACAATGAGCAGTTCTTC. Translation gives CASSRLAGVGNDNEQFF.

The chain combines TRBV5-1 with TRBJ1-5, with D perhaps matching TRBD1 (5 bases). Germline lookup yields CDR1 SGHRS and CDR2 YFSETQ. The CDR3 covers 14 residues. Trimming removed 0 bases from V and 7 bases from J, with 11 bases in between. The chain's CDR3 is CASSLGAGAQPQHF. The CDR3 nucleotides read TGCGCCAGCAGCTTGGGTGCCGGGGCCCAGCCCCAGCATTTT.

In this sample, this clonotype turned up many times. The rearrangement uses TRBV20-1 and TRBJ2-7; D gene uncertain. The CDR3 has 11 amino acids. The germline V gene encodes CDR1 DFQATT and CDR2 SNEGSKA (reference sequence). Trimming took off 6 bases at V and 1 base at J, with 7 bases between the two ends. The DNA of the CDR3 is TGCAGTGCCCGCCAATCCTACGAGCAGTACTTC. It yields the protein CSARQSYEQYF.

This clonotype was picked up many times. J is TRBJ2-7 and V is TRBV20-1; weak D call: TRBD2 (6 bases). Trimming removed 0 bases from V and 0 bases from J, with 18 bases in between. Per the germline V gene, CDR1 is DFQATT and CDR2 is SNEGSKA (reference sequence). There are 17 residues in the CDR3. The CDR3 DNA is TGCAGTGCTAGAGACCCAAGGGTAGGGAGGAGCTCCTACGAGCAGTACTTC. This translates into CSARDPRVGRSSYEQYF.

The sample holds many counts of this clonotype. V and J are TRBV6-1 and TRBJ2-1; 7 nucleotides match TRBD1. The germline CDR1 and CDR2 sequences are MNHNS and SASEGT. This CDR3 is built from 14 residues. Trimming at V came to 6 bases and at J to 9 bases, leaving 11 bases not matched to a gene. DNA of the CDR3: TGTGCCAGCAGCCAGCCGTCGACAGGGCCTGAGCAGTTCTTC. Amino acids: CASSQPSTGPEQFF.

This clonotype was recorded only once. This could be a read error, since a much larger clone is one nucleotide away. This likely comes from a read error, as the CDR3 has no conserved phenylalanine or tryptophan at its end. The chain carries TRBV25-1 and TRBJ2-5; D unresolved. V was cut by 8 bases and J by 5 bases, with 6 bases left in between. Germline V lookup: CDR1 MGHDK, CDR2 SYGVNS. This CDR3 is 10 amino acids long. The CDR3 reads CASRRETQYY. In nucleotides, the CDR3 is TGTGCCAGCCGTCGGGAGACCCAGTACTAC.

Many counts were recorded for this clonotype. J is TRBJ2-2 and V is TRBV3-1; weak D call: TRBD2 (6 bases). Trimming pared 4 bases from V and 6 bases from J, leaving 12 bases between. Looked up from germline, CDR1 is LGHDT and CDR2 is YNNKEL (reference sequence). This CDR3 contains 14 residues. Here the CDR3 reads CASSLGGFAGELFF. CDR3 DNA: TGTGCCAGCAGCCTCGGAGGGTTTGCCGGGGAGCTGTTTTTT.

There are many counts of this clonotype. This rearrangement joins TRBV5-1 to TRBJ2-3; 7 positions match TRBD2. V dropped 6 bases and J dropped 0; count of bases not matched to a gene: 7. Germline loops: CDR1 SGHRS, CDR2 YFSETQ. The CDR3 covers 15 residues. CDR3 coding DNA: TGCGCCAGCAACATGGGAGGGATTAGCACAGATACGCAGTATTTT. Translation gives CASNMGGISTDTQYF.

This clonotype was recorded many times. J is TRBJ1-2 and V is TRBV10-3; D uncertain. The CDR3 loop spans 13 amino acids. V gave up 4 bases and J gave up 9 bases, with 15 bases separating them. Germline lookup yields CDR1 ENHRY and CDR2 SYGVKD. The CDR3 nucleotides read TGTGCCATCAGTGGCCCTAGCGAGGGCCGCTACACCTTC. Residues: CAISGPSEGRYTF.

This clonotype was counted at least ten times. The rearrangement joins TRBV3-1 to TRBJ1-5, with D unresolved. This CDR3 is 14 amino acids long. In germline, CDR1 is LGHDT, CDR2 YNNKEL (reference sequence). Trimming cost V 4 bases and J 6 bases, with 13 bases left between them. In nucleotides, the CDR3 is TGTGCCAGCAGCCGAGGACCCTCTGGTCAGCCCCAGCATTTT. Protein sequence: CASSRGPSGQPQHF.

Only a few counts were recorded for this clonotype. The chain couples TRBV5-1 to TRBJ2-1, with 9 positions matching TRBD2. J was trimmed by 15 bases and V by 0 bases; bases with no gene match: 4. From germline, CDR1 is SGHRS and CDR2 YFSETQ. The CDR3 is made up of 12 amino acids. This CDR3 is CASSLAGTSLFF. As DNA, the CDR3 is TGCGCCAGCAGCTTGGCCGGGACTAGCCTGTTCTTC.

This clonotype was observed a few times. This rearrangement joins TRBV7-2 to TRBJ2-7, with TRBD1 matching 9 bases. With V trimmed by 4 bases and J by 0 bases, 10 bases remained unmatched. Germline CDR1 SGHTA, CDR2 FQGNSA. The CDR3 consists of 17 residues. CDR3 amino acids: CASSWAPGQGSSYEQYF. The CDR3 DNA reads TGTGCCAGCAGCTGGGCTCCGGGACAGGGTAGCTCCTACGAGCAGTACTTC. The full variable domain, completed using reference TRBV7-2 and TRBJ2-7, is GAGVSQSPSNKVTEKGKDVELRCDPISGHTALYWYRQSLGQGLEFLIYFQGNSAPDKSGLPSDRFSAERTGGSVSTLTIQRTQQEDSAVYLCASSWAPGQGSSYEQYFGPGTRLTVT.

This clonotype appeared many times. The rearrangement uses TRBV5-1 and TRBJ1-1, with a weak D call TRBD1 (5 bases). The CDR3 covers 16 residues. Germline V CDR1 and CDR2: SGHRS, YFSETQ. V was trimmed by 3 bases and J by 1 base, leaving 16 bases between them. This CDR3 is CASSYTGTGRNTEAFF. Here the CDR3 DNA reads TGCGCCAGCAGCTACACCGGGACGGGTAGGAACACTGAAGCTTTCTTT.

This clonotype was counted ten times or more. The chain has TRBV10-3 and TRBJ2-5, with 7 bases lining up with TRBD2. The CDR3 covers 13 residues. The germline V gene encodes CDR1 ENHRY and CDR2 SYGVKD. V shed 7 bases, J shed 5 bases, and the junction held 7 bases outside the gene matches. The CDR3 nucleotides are TGTGCCATCACTCCCGGCGGGGGTGAGACCCAGTACTTC. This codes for CAITPGGGETQYF.

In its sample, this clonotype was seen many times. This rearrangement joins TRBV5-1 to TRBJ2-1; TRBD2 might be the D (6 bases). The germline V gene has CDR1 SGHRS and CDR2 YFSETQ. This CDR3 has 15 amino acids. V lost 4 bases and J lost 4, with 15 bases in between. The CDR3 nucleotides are TGCGCCAGCAGCCGGATCTCGGGGGTATACAATGAGCAGTTCTTC. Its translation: CASSRISGVYNEQFF.

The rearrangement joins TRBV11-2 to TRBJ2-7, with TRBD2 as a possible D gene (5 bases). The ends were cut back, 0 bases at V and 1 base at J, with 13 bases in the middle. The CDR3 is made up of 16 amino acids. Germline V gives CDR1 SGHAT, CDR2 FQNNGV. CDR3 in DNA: TGTGCCAGCAGCTTAGATTTCCTAGCTGGATCCTACGAGCAGTACTTC. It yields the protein CASSLDFLAGSYEQYF. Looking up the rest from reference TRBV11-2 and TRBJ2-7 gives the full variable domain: EAGVAQSPRYKIIEKRQSVAFWCNPISGHATLYWYQQILGQGPKLLIQFQNNGVVDDSQLPKDRFSAERLKGVDSTLKIQPAKLEDSAVYLCASSLDFLAGSYEQYFGPGTRLTVT.

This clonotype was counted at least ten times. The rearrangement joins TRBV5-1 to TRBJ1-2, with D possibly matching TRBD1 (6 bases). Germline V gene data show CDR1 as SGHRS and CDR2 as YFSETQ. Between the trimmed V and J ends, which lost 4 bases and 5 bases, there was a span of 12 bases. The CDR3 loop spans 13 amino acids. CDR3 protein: CASSEGQRYGYTF. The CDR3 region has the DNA TGCGCCAGCAGCGAGGGACAAAGGTATGGCTACACCTTC.

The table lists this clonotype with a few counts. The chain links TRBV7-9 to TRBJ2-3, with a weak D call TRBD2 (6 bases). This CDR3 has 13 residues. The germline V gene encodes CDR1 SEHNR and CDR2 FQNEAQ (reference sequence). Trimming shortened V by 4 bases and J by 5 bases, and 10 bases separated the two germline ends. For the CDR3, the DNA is TGTGCCAGCAGCTCACCCGGGGGAGATACGCAGTATTTT. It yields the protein CASSSPGGDTQYF.

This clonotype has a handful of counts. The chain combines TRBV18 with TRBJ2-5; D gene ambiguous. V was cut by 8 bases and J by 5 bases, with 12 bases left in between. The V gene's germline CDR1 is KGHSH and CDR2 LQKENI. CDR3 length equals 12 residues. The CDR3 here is CASLGTIETQYF. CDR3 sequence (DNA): TGTGCCAGCCTGGGAACAATTGAGACCCAGTACTTC.

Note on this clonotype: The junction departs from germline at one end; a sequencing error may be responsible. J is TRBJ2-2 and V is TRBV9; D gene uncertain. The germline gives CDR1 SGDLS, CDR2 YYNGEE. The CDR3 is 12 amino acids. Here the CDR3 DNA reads TGTGCCAGCAGCGTAGACACCGAGGAGCTGTTTTTT. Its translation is CASSVDTEELFF.

The CDR3 DNA sequence: TGTGCCAGCTCACAAAGTTTCGAGACAGGGCAATACAATGAGCAGTTCTTC. Translation gives CASSQSFETGQYNEQFF. The chain carries TRBV18 and TRBJ2-1; 7 bases are shared with TRBD1. CDR3 length: 17 amino acids. Per the germline V gene, CDR1 is KGHSH and CDR2 is LQKENI. Trimming at V came to 4 bases and at J to 4 bases, leaving 13 bases not matched to a gene.

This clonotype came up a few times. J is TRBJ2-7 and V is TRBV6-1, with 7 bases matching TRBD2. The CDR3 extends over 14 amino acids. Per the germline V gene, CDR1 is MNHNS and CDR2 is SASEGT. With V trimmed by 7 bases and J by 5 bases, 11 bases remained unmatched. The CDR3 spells CASIETRGSHEQYF. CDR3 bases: TGTGCCAGCATAGAAACTCGCGGGAGTCACGAGCAGTACTTC.

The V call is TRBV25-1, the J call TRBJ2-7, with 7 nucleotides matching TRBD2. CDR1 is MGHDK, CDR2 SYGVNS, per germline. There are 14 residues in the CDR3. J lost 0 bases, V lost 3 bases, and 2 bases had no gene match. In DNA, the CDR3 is TGTGCCAGCAGTGACCGGGACTACTCCTACGAGCAGTACTTC. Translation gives CASSDRDYSYEQYF.

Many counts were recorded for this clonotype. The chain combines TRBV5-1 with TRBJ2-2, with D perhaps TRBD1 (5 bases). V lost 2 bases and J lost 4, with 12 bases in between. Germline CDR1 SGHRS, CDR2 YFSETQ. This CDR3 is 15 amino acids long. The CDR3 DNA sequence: TGCGCCAGCAGCTTACGAGACAGTGCCACCGGGGAGCTGTTTTTT. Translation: CASSLRDSATGELFF. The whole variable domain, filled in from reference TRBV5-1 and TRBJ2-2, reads KAGVTQTPRYLIKTRGQQVTLSCSPISGHRSVSWYQQTPGQGLQFLFEYFSETQRNKGNFPGRFSGRQFSNSRSEMNVSTLELGDSALYLCASSLRDSATGELFFGEGSRLTVL.